The T cell receptor (beta chain) under discussion was sequenced for a study of blood T cell repertoires in COVID-19 (dated by TCRdb to between 2020 and 2021). Broadly, across the study: Samples covering the acute and convalescent phases of COVID-19 were provided by collaborators in the United States, Italy and Spain. The prospective study material was composed of cDNA or gDNA derived from T cells, B-cell-depleted T cells, or PBMCs. Subjects who had been exposed to COVID-19, were actively infected with it, or had recovered from it provided the deeply sampled blood TCRbeta repertoires that made up the dataset. A freely available public database, intended as a resource for researchers studying the immune response to SARS-CoV-2, is where the repertoires were released. The samples were drawn from the first 160 participants of the ongoing ImmuneRACE study and from under 1,500 subjects provided by 6 global collaborators. A de-identified subject ID, COVID-19 status, age in years and sex were almost always included in the sample metadata. Where HLA class I and class II types were available, the types were taken from metadata supplied by the sample provider, not from assay-based typing. Beyond this particular receptor, the publication reports: The amount of clinical and demographic metadata varied by source and participant and was provided uncurated.

In the prospective study, participants were roughly 18 to 95 years old, resided in under 30 geographic areas of the United States, and were enrolled through a virtual design. Cohort assignment in the prospective study relied on participant-reported clinical history from a screening survey and a study questionnaire. Recovered participants in ImmuneRACE Cohort 3 were defined by two consecutive negative NP/OP PCR tests, clearance by a healthcare professional, or resolution of symptoms. In the prospective study, whole blood, serum and a nasopharyngeal or oropharyngeal swab were collected from each participant by mobile phlebotomists. Additional blood draws and questionnaires over an approximately two-month period could optionally be provided by prospective study participants. Before DNA extraction, blood samples from the prospective study were shipped at room temperature or frozen. In regard to this clone: The antigen this receptor binds is unknown. Within one base of it there is no much larger clone, and no base qualities were kept.

The immunoSEQ Assay, a bias-controlled multiplex PCR, was used to amplify TCRbeta CDR3 regions from genomic DNA. Turning to the authors' computational methods: Nucleated cell counts per sample were estimated from amplification of reference gene primers within the assay. To quantify the absolute abundance of each unique TCRbeta CDR3 rearrangement, sequence reads were collapsed and filtered. For each sample, productive Simpson clonality was calculated as the square root of Simpson's diversity index across productive rearrangements. The table was pulled from immuneACCESS by TCRdb, which kept in-frame rearrangements only. Such tables lose some clones; where checked, under half of the loss comes from unresolved V genes, and the rest has no known cause. V and J calls and clone size come straight from that table; D and trimming were deduced from the DNA. The sample table contains 210,000 or so clones; only one count was recorded for under 85% of them. About 1.8% of the sample goes to the ten largest clones.

The sequenced sample was PBMCs or T cells enriched from blood (not recorded which). The receptor's source is a man aged 55 to 70 who had recovered from COVID-19.

Here is the DNA: TGTGCCAGTACCAGGGAAGGGGCCTACGAGCAGTACTTC. Its translation is CASTREGAYEQYF. The chain joins TRBV19 to TRBJ2-7, and perhaps TRBD1 as D gene, on 5 matching bases. The CDR3 measures 13 amino acids from cysteine to phenylalanine. Only CDR3 DNA is held: 39 bases, read in frame from base 1. Cut back by 7 bases and 2 bases, the V and J ends lie 12 bases apart. The germline V gene (reference sequence) sets CDR1 to LNHDA and CDR2 to SQIVND.